The 4 T cell receptor beta chains presented below share a single source sample, sequenced in a study of blood T cell repertoires in COVID-19. The method was immunoSEQ multiplex PCR; TCRdb's version includes in-frame clones alone and lacks a portion of them. The repertoire holds under 250,000 clones, with roughly 85% as singletons. The sample taken for sequencing was peripheral blood. The source is a woman younger than 35 with acute or convalescent COVID-19.

Here the CDR3 DNA reads TGTGCCTGGAGTATCCAGGGTGTTGAAAAACTGTTTTTT. Its protein is CAWSIQGVEKLFF. V usage is TRBV30 and J usage is TRBJ1-4, with D possibly being TRBD1 (5 bases). CDR1 and CDR2 (germline): GTSNPN, SVGIG (reference sequence). The CDR3 has 13 amino acids. The V gene lost 2 bases and the J gene lost 7 bases, with 11 bases spanning the gap.

The gene calls are TRBV5-1 and TRBJ2-4; 14 bases agree with TRBD2. The CDR3 length is 21 residues. Germline CDR1 reads SGHRS; CDR2 reads YFSETQ. J lost 0 bases, V lost 0 bases, and 11 bases had no gene match. CDR3: CASSLGDGGTSGSLAKNIQYF. For the CDR3, the DNA is TGCGCCAGCAGCTTGGGGGACGGGGGGACTAGCGGGAGTCTAGCCAAAAACATTCAGTACTTC.

V and J are TRBV4-3 and TRBJ2-3, with 15 bases identical to TRBD2. The CDR3 is 17 residues long. V lost 4 bases and J lost 5; bases outside the gene matches: 7. Germline loops: CDR1 LGHNA, CDR2 YSLEER. This CDR3 is CASSLRTSGRGGDTQYF. The CDR3 DNA follows: TGCGCCAGCAGCCTCAGGACTAGCGGGAGGGGGGGAGATACGCAGTATTTT.

The V and J genes are TRBV5-1 and TRBJ1-2; TRBD1 might be the D (5 bases). The length of the CDR3 is 16 residues. Germline V gene lookup returns CDR1 SGHRS and CDR2 YFSETQ. V was clipped by 4 bases and J by 4 bases, with 20 bases between them. The CDR3 reads CASSPLDSNQGYGYTF. The CDR3 DNA follows: TGCGCCAGCAGCCCACTTGACAGTAACCAAGGCTATGGCTACACCTTC.